The 12 T cell receptor beta chains given below trace back to one sample, sequenced in a study of T-cell memory formation after mild COVID-19. MiXCR, run by TCRdb on the 5' RACE reads, gives a single entry per CDR3 protein. The sample holds around 33,000 distinct CDR3 sequences, roughly 21% seen once. The specimen was PBMCs or a T cell subset sorted from them (not recorded which). The receptors here all came from an adult who had mild COVID-19 (a few samples of this study predate the infection). Cell type and time point are not known.

The sample holds a few counts of this clonotype. This sequence joins TRBV3-1 and TRBJ1-3; perhaps TRBD1 as D (6 bases). V shed 5 bases and J shed 0 bases, with 14 bases lying between them. The CDR3 sequence is 16 residues long. Germline lookup yields CDR1 LGHDT and CDR2 YNNKEL (reference sequence). The CDR3 sequence: CASSLDRPRSGNTIYF. CDR3 sequence (DNA): TGTGCCAGCAGCTTAGACAGGCCCCGCTCTGGAAACACCATATATTTT.

The chain joins TRBV20-1 to TRBJ2-3; 8 bases line up with TRBD2. After removal of 2 bases from V and 6 bases from J, the junction contained 10 bases not matched to a gene. The CDR3 length is 15 residues. The germline gives CDR1 DFQATT, CDR2 SNEGSKA (reference sequence). The chain's CDR3 is CSARTEAGVWDTQYF. CDR3 sequence (DNA): TGCAGTGCTAGAACCGAAGCGGGAGTTTGGGATACGCAGTATTTT.

This clonotype was picked up many times. The genes are TRBV14 and TRBJ2-1, with TRBD2 matching over 11 bases. The CDR3 is 16 amino acids. CDR1 SGHDN and CDR2 FVKESK come from the germline V gene. V was clipped by 4 bases and J by 3 bases; unmatched bases: 5. CDR3 in DNA: TGTGCCAGCAGCCTCCTGACTAGCGGGAACTACAATGAGCAGTTCTTC. Protein product: CASSLLTSGNYNEQFF.

Many counts were recorded for this clonotype. The gene calls are TRBV15 and TRBJ2-7; D is unresolved. This CDR3 spans 13 amino acids. CDR1 is LNHNV, CDR2 YYDKDF, per germline (reference sequence). V lost 0 bases to trimming and J lost 4 bases, with 7 bases between them. The CDR3 nucleotides read TGTGCCACCAGCAGAGATCCTGGTTACGAGCAGTACTTC. Encoded protein: CATSRDPGYEQYF.

The V and J genes are TRBV7-9 and TRBJ2-7; TRBD1 aligns across 7 bases. CDR3 length: 15 residues. V gave up 4 bases and J gave up 0 bases; unmatched junction bases: 6. CDR1 is SEHNR and CDR2 is FQNEAQ in the germline V gene (reference sequence). In DNA form, the CDR3 reads TGTGCCAGCAGCTCGACAGGGATACTCTCCTACGAGCAGTACTTC. Protein: CASSSTGILSYEQYF.

This clonotype has a count of ten or more. This chain links TRBV6-5 with TRBJ1-2, with a tentative D call TRBD1 (5 bases). This CDR3 is 16 amino acids long. The germline V gene encodes CDR1 MNHEY and CDR2 SVGAGI. The ends were cut back, 5 bases at V and 1 base at J, with 17 bases in the middle. CDR3 residues: CASSLLGGELNYGYTF. The CDR3 region has the DNA TGTGCCAGCAGTCTCCTGGGGGGAGAGCTTAACTATGGCTACACCTTC.

This clonotype was observed at least ten times. The rearrangement uses TRBV25-1 and TRBJ2-7, with 11 positions matching TRBD1. The CDR3 is 15 residues long. Germline loops: CDR1 MGHDK, CDR2 SYGVNS. V lost 6 bases, J lost 3 bases, and 7 bases stayed unmatched. In DNA, the CDR3 is TGTGCCAGCAGCCCTCTGGGGACAGGGGGCTACGAGCAGTACTTC. This translates into CASSPLGTGGYEQYF.

CDR3 loop: CATSRDRDKGPWWDTQYF. The CDR3 nucleotides are TGTGCCACCAGCAGAGATCGGGACAAAGGTCCGTGGTGGGATACGCAGTATTTT. The V and J genes are TRBV15 and TRBJ2-3, with D perhaps TRBD1 (6 bases). V lost 0 bases and J 6 bases, leaving 22 bases between the germline ends. The CDR3 consists of 18 residues. Germline V lookup: CDR1 LNHNV, CDR2 YYDKDF (reference sequence). Based on the CDR3 plus reference TRBV15 and TRBJ2-3, the full variable domain is DAMVIQNPRYQVTQFGKPVTLSCSQTLNHNVMYWYQQKSSQAPKLLFHYYDKDFNNEADTPDNFQSRRPNTSFCFLDIRSPGLGDTAMYLCATSRDRDKGPWWDTQYFGPGTRLTVL.

This clonotype has a count of ten or more. This rearrangement joins TRBV12-3 or TRBV12-4 to TRBJ1-2, with TRBD1 matching 8 bases. Trimming took 6 bases from V and 3 from J; bases not matched to a gene: 6. The CDR3 sequence is 14 residues long. The CDR3 DNA reads TGTGCCAGCAGCCTCAGGGGGCTAGACTATGGCTACACCTTC. It specifies CASSLRGLDYGYTF.

This clonotype was seen a few times. This rearrangement joins TRBV24-1 to TRBJ2-2, with D possibly being TRBD1 (6 bases). Trimming shortened V by 7 bases and J by 6 bases, and 11 bases separated the two germline ends. The CDR3 sequence is 13 residues long. Germline V gene lookup returns CDR1 KGHDR and CDR2 SFDVKD. The CDR3 reads CATRTGSPGELFF. The CDR3 nucleotides are TGTGCCACCAGAACAGGGTCCCCCGGGGAGCTGTTTTTT.

This clonotype has at least ten counts. V gene TRBV25-1 combines with J gene TRBJ1-4, with D unclear. Trimming removed 5 bases from V and 1 base from J, with 11 bases in between. Germline loops: CDR1 MGHDK, CDR2 SYGVNS. This CDR3 comprises 15 residues. The CDR3, as DNA: TGTGCCAGCAGTCAAAGGACGGGAACTAATGAAAAACTGTTTTTT. Protein: CASSQRTGTNEKLFF.

This clonotype was seen a few times. This rearrangement joins TRBV12-3 or TRBV12-4 to TRBJ2-3; a weak D match, TRBD1 (6 bases). Trimming left V 8 bases short and J 6 bases short, with 15 bases between. This CDR3 region has 13 residues. CDR3 sequence reads: CASGNRVLDTQYF. Here the CDR3 DNA reads TGTGCCAGCGGGAACAGGGTACTCGATACGCAGTATTTT.